One sample yielded the 6 T cell receptor beta chains listed below, sequenced in a study of control samples from healthy donors and cancer patients. Method: immunoSEQ multiplex PCR; TCRdb's copy keeps in-frame clones and lacks some. The table includes 100,000 or so clones, about four fifths detected once. The sequenced sample was blood. The receptors were sampled from a woman aged 50 to 60 in good health.

This chain connects TRBV2 to TRBJ1-1, with unresolved D. The CDR3 is 14 residues long. The V gene lost 6 bases and the J gene lost 4 bases, with 15 bases spanning the gap. The germline V gene encodes CDR1 SNHLY and CDR2 FYNNEI. The CDR3: CASRKDLSGTEAFF. CDR3 DNA: TGTGCCAGCAGAAAGGATCTATCAGGCACTGAAGCTTTCTTT.

This chain connects TRBV6-5 to TRBJ1-5; D not certain. V was pared by 7 bases and J by 3 bases, with 13 bases between. This CDR3 is built from 14 residues. CDR1 is MNHEY and CDR2 is SVGAGI in the germline V gene. The CDR3 DNA follows: TGTGCCAGCAAGGCAGAGGGTAACAATCAGCCCCAGCATTTT. Translation: CASKAEGNNQPQHF.

The V gene is TRBV7-6, the J gene TRBJ2-2; D not resolved. Trimming cost V 2 bases and J 4 bases, with 5 bases left between them. The CDR3 length is 13 residues. CDR1 and CDR2 (germline): SGHVS, FNYEAQ. The CDR3 sequence is CASSLISTGELFF. The CDR3, as DNA: TGTGCCAGCAGCTTAATCAGCACCGGGGAGCTGTTTTTT.

J is TRBJ2-1 and V is TRBV6-5, with TRBD1 matching 7 bases. The CDR3 runs 14 residues. Germline assignment: CDR1 MNHEY and CDR2 SVGAGI. The V gene end was trimmed by 5 bases and the J gene end by 5 bases; junction bases not matched to a gene: 6. Here the CDR3 DNA reads TGTGCCAGCAGTAGACAGGGATCCCACAATGAGCAGTTCTTC. Its translation is CASSRQGSHNEQFF.

For the CDR3, the DNA is TGTGCCAGTAGTATGGGACAGTTCTCCTACGAGCAGTACTTC. Protein sequence: CASSMGQFSYEQYF. This sequence joins TRBV19 and TRBJ2-7; TRBD1 aligns across 7 bases. The CDR3 runs to 14 residues. Germline V gene data show CDR1 as LNHDA and CDR2 as SQIVND (reference sequence). V lost 3 bases, J lost 0 bases, and 2 bases stayed unmatched.

The J gene is TRBJ2-7, the V gene TRBV3-1 (or the pseudogene TRBV3-2); 7 bases are shared with TRBD1. V shed 4 bases and J 6 bases; nucleotides not matched to a gene: 9. Germline V gene lookup returns CDR1 LGHDT and CDR2 YNNKEL (reference sequence). The CDR3 covers 14 residues. The CDR3 is CASSPRQGAGEQYF. CDR3 DNA sequence: TGTGCCAGCAGCCCGCGACAGGGCGCGGGCGAGCAGTACTTC.